A selection of T cell receptor beta chains follows, all from one sample in a study of cytomegalovirus exposure and HLA in healthy donors. Measured with immunoSEQ multiplex PCR; TCRdb has only the in-frame clones, and not every one. The sample consists of about 160,000 clones, roughly 80% of them appearing once. The specimen sequenced was PBMCs. The receptors stem from a man younger than 35 in good health and CMV-seropositive. The CDR3 runs from the conserved cysteine through the conserved F or W. A D gene is named only where the DNA matches it firmly. Rows give clone size only sometimes, using once, few, many, or a class for an expanded clone.

abundance,d_gene,j_gene,v_gene,CDR3nt,CDR3aa
.,.,TRBJ2-1,TRBV29-1,TGCAGCGTTGAAGGCGATCGGTACAATGAGCAGTTCTTC,CSVEGDRYNEQFF
.,.,TRBJ2-5,TRBV4-1,TGCGCCAGCAGCCAAGATCAGAGGGTTACGGAGACCCAGTACTTC,CASSQDQRVTETQYF
.,.,TRBJ2-1,TRBV5-1,TGCGCCAGCTCGGACAGCTCCTACAATGAGCAGTTCTTC,CASSDSSYNEQFF
.,.,TRBJ2-3,TRBV19,TGTGCCAGTAGTACCCTCGGAGATACGCAGTATTTT,CASSTLGDTQYF
.,TRBD2,TRBJ2-1,TRBV5-6,TGTGCCAGCAGCTTGCCGACTAGCGGGGGGATTTACAATGAGCAGTTCTTC,CASSLPTSGGIYNEQFF
.,.,TRBJ1-5,TRBV4-1,TGCGCCAGCAGCCAAGATGAGCGGGGACCCCAGCATTTT,CASSQDERGPQHF
.,.,TRBJ2-7,TRBV15,TGTGCCACCAGTGTGGGGCGGGGCAGCTCCTACGAGCAGTACTTC,CATSVGRGSSYEQYF
.,TRBD2,TRBJ2-2,TRBV15,TGTGCCACCAGCAGAGGACTAGCGGGAACCGGGGAGCTGTTTTTT,CATSRGLAGTGELFF
once,.,TRBJ1-4,TRBV15,TGTGCCACCAGCAGTCCAGGGTCTAATGAAAAACTGTTTTTT,CATSSPGSNEKLFF
.,TRBD1,TRBJ2-1,TRBV5-1,TGCGCCAGCAGCGCGGACAGGACCTACAATGAGCAGTTCTTC,CASSADRTYNEQFF
.,.,TRBJ2-1,TRBV7-7,TGTGCCAGCAGCAATAGTCCCCCTTTTTACAATGAGCAGTTCTTC,CASSNSPPFYNEQFF
.,TRBD2,TRBJ2-1,TRBV7-9,TGTTCCAGCAGCTTAGAGACCCCGCGCGGCGGGAGGAGGGGGAACGAGCAGTTCTTC,CSSSLETPRGGRRGNEQFF
.,TRBD1,TRBJ2-1,TRBV19,TGTGCCAGTAGCACCGGGACAGGCTCATACAATGAGCAGTTCTTC,CASSTGTGSYNEQFF
.,.,TRBJ2-7,TRBV19,TGTGCCAGTACCAAAGAGACTAGAAAGAGCTCCTACGAGCAGTACTTC,CASTKETRKSSYEQYF
.,TRBD2,TRBJ2-1,TRBV7-2,TGTGCCAGCAGCCCAAGATCCGGGACTAGCGGGGCTGAGCAGTTCTTC,CASSPRSGTSGAEQFF
few,.,TRBJ1-1,TRBV19,TGTGCCAGTAGTATCGGGGAGAACACTGAAGCTTTCTTT,CASSIGENTEAFF